The entry below gives a single T cell receptor beta chain sequence along with its context. TCR beta VDJ and CDR3 profiles were obtained from a genomic DNA template. TCRdb re-analysed the reads in MiXCR, keeping a single row per CDR3 protein. The repertoire includes about 210,000 distinct CDR3 sequences, over 60% of them detected once, and over 25% sits in the top ten. The entry originates in a study of CD8+CD57+ T cells in acquired aplastic anemia. Study-level background: An average of roughly 2.9 ug of DNA was obtained from sorted CD4+ and CD8+ cells.

The V end was cut by 5 bases, the J end by 1 base, with 8 bases between. From germline, CDR1 is SSHAT and CDR2 FNYEAQ (reference sequence). The CDR3 runs to 13 residues. This clonotype originated in a human donor in good health. This chain joins TRBV7-7 and TRBJ1-1; the D is unclear. Source material: sorted CD4+, CD8+, or CD8+CD57+ T cells (not recorded which) from PBMCs. This CDR3 reads CASSRSRNTEAFF. The CDR3 DNA is TGTGCCAGCAGCCGGTCACGGAACACTGAAGCTTTCTTT.